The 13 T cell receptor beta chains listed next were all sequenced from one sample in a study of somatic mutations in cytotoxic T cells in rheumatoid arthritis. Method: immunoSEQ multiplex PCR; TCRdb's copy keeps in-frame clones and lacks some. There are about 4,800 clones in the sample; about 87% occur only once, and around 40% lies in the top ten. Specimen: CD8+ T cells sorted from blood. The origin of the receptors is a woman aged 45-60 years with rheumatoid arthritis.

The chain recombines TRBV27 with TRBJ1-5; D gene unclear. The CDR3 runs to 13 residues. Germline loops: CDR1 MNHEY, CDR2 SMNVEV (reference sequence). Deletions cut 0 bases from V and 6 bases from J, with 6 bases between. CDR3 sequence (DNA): TGTGCCAGCAGTTTATCGACATCTCAGCCCCAGCATTTT. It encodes CASSLSTSQPQHF.

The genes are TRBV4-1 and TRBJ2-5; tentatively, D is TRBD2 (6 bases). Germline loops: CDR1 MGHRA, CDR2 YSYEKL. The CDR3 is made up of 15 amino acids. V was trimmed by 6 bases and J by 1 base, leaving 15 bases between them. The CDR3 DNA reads TGCGCCAGCAGTCCTACACTAGCCCCCCAAGAGACCCAGTACTTC. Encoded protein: CASSPTLAPQETQYF.

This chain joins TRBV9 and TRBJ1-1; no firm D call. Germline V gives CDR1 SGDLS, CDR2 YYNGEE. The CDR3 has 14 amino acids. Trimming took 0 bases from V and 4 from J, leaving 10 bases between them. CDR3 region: CASSVGGSGTEAFF. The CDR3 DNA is TGTGCCAGCAGCGTAGGAGGGTCTGGCACTGAAGCTTTCTTT.

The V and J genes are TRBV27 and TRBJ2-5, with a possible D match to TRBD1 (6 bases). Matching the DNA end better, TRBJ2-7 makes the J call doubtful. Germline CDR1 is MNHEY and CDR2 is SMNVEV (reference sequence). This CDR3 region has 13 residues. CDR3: CASSPGASYEQYF. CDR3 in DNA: TGTGCCAGCAGCCCAGGGGCCTCCTACGAGCAGTACTTC.

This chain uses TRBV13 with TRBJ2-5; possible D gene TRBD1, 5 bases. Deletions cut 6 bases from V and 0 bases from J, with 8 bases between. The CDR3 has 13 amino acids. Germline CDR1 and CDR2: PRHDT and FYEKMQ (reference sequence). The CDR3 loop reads CASRGLNQETQYF. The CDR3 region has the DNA TGTGCCAGCAGGGGGCTCAACCAAGAGACCCAGTACTTC. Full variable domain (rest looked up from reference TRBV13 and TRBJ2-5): AAGVIQSPRHLIKEKRETATLKCYPIPRHDTVYWYQQGPGQDPQFLISFYEKMQSDKGSIPDRFSAQQFSDYHSELNMSSLELGDSALYFCASRGLNQETQYFGPGTRLLVL.

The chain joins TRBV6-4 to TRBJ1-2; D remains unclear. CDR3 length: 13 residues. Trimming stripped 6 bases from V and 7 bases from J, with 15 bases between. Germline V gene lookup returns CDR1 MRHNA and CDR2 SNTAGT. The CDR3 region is CASRPTEVAGYTF. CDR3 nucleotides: TGTGCCAGCAGACCGACCGAGGTGGCTGGCTACACCTTC.

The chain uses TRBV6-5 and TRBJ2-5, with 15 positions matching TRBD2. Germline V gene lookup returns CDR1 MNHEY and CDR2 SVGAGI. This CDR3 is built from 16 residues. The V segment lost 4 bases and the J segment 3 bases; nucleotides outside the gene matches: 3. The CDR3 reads CASSFGTSGGKETQYF. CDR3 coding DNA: TGTGCCAGCAGTTTTGGGACTAGCGGGGGGAAAGAGACCCAGTACTTC.

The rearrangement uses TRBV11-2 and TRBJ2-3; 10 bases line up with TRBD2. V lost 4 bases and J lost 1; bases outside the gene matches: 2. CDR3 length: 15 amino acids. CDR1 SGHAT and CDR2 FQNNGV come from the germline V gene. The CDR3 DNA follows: TGTGCCAGCAGCTCAAGCGGGGGGGGCACAGATACGCAGTATTTT. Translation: CASSSSGGGTDTQYF.

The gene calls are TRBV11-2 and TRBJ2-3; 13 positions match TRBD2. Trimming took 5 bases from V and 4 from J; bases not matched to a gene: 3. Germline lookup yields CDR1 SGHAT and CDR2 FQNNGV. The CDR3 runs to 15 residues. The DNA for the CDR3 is TGTGCCAGCAGCACTAGCGGGGGGGCCGCAGATACGCAGTATTTT. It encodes CASSTSGGAADTQYF.

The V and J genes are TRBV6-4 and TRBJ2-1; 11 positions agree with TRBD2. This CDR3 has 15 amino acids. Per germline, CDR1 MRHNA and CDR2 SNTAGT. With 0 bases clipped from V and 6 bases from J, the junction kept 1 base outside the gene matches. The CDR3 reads CASSDSSGGANEQFF. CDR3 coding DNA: TGTGCCAGCAGTGACTCTAGCGGGGGGGCCAATGAGCAGTTCTTC.

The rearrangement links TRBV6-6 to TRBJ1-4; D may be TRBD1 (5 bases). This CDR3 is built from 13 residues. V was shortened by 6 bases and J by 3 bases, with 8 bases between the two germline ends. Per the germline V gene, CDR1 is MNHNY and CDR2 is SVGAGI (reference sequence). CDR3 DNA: TGTGCCAGCAGCAGGGTCTCTAATGAAAAACTGTTTTTT. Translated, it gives CASSRVSNEKLFF.

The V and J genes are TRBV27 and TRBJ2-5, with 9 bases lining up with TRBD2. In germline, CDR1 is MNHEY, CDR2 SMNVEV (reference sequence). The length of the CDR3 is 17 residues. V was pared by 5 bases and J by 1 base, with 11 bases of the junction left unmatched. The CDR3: CASSLIAGDTPQETQYF. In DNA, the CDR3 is TGTGCCAGCAGTCTTATAGCGGGGGACACCCCCCAAGAGACCCAGTACTTC.

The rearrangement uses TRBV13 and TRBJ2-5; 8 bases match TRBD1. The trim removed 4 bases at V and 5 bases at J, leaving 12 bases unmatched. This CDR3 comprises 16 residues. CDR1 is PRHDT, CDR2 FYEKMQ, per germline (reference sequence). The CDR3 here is CASSYMAGGEWETQYF. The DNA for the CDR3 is TGTGCCAGCAGCTATATGGCAGGGGGCGAGTGGGAGACCCAGTACTTC.